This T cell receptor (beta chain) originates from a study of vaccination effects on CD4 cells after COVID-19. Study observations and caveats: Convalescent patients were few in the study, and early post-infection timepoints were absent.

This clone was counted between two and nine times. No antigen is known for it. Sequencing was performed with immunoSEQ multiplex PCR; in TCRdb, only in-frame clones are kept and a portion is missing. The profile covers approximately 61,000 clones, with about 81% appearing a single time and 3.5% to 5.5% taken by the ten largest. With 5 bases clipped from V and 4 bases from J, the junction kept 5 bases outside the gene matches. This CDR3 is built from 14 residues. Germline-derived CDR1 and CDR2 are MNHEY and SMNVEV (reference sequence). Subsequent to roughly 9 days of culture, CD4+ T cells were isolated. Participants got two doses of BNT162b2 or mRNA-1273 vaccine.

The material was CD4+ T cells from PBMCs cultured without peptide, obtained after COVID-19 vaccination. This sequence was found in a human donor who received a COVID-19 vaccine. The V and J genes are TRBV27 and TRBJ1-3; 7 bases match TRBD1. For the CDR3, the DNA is TGTGCCAGCAGTCCCGGACAGGCCGGAAACACCATATATTTT. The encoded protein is CASSPGQAGNTIYF.